This TCR beta chain comes out of a study of blood T cell repertoires in COVID-19 (dated by TCRdb to the early 2020s). For context, the study as a whole: Samples from collaborators originated in the United States, Italy and Spain and spanned both the acute and convalescent phases of COVID-19. Deeply sampled blood TCRbeta repertoires from subjects exposed to, actively infected with, or recovered from COVID-19 were included in the dataset. The material from the prospective study consisted of cDNA or gDNA derived from T cells, B-cell-depleted T cells, or PBMCs. The samples were drawn from two sources: the first 160 participants of the ongoing ImmuneRACE study, and over 950 subjects contributed by 6 global collaborators. Where available, HLA class I and class II types were taken from metadata supplied by the sample provider and were not determined by assay-based typing. A de-identified subject ID, COVID-19 status, age in years and sex were almost always included in the sample metadata. The repertoires were released in a freely available public database meant as a resource for research on the immune response to SARS-CoV-2.

Whole blood was collected in K2EDTA tubes by collaborating institutions according to the institutions' own protocols. For TCRbeta analysis, collaborators shipped samples as frozen whole blood, isolated PBMCs, or DNA extracted from either of those sample types. In regard to this clone: Its antigen specificity is not known. No quality values exist for individual bases; no much larger clone is one base distant.

CDR3 length: 12 amino acids, cysteine to phenylalanine. Kept here is only the CDR3 DNA, which spans 36 bases and is read in frame from base 1. V is cut by 3 bases and J by 3 bases, and the space between the germline ends is 7 bases. As encoded in the germline V gene (reference sequence), CDR1 is DFQATT while CDR2 is SNEGSKA. General findings and caveats noted by the study authors: The amount of clinical and demographic metadata varied by source and participant and was provided uncurated.

TCRbeta CDR3 regions were amplified from genomic DNA by means of the immunoSEQ Assay, a bias-controlled multiplex PCR. The paper's processing steps were these. The number of nucleated cells in each sample was estimated from the amplification of reference gene primers within the assay. To quantify the absolute abundance of each unique TCRbeta CDR3 rearrangement, sequence reads were collapsed and filtered. For each sample, productive Simpson clonality was calculated by taking the square root of Simpson's diversity index across productive rearrangements. TCRdb obtained this table from immuneACCESS and retained in-frame rearrangements with V and J assigned. These tables miss some clones; where compared with another copy, unresolved V genes account for less than half of the shortfall, and the remainder is unexplained. V and J calls and clone size are as listed in that table; D and trimming were resolved from the DNA. Present in this sample are approximately 49,000 clones, 88% of which were seen just once. Jointly, the top ten make up 3% to 3.5% of the sample.

The rearrangement combines TRBV20-1 with TRBJ2-3, with an unclear D gene assignment. Sequences were obtained from peripheral blood. This clonotype originated in a middle-aged man with active COVID-19. DNA sequence: TGCAGTGCTAGTTCCCCAACAGATACGCAGTATTTT. Its coded protein is CSASSPTDTQYF.